Listed here are 18 T cell receptor beta chains from one sample, sequenced in a study of cytomegalovirus exposure and HLA in healthy donors. Amplification used 60 Vbeta primers and 13 Jbeta primers. Clones were read by immunoSEQ multiplex PCR, and TCRdb kept only the in-frame ones, dropping some. The data show 90,000 to 150,000 clones, with around 63% seen just once and about a tenth held by the top ten. The sequenced sample was PBMCs. These receptors all stem from a man aged 40-49 years in good health and CMV-seropositive.

This clone turned up a few times. The chain joins TRBV14 to TRBJ2-3, with 10 positions matching TRBD2. CDR1 and CDR2 (germline): SGHDN, FVKESK. The CDR3 consists of 16 residues. V gave up 4 bases and J gave up 2 bases; unmatched junction bases: 6. CDR3 sequence reads: CASSPGLAIFTDTQYF. Here the CDR3 DNA reads TGTGCCAGCAGCCCGGGACTAGCGATCTTCACAGATACGCAGTATTTT.

The chain recombines TRBV2 with TRBJ2-7, with 12 nucleotides matching TRBD1. Trimming cost V 6 bases and J 5 bases; bases outside gene matches: 8. Per germline, CDR1 SNHLY and CDR2 FYNNEI. The CDR3 loop spans 15 amino acids. CDR3 protein: CASRYRDRGPNEQYF. CDR3 nucleotides: TGTGCCAGCAGGTACCGGGACAGGGGGCCTAACGAGCAGTACTTC.

This clone was observed a single time. The chain carries TRBV7-3 and TRBJ2-1; the match to TRBD1 covers 7 bases. CDR1 SGHTA and CDR2 FQGTGA come from the germline V gene. J lost 7 bases, V lost 4 bases, and 1 base had no gene match. The CDR3 contains 12 residues. CDR3 sequence reads: CASSSGQNEQFF. In DNA, the CDR3 is TGTGCCAGCAGCTCGGGACAGAATGAGCAGTTCTTC.

The chain links TRBV10-3 to TRBJ2-7; D is perhaps TRBD1 (6 bases). CDR1 and CDR2 from the germline V gene are ENHRY and SYGVKD. The CDR3 loop spans 13 amino acids. V was pared by 6 bases and J by 5 bases, with 14 bases between. The CDR3 sequence is CAIRPHRVDEQYF. Here the CDR3 DNA reads TGTGCCATCAGGCCCCACAGGGTGGACGAGCAGTACTTC.

The V gene is TRBV7-2, the J gene TRBJ1-2, with TRBD1 identical over 9 bases. J lost 6 bases, V lost 1 base, and 3 bases had no gene match. Germline V gene sequence: CDR1 SGHTA, CDR2 FQGNSA. This CDR3 spans 14 amino acids. In DNA form, the CDR3 reads TGTGCCAGCAGCTTAGGGGACAGGGTTGATGGCTACACCTTC. It translates to CASSLGDRVDGYTF. The entire variable domain, with the rest obtained from reference TRBV7-2 and TRBJ1-2, is as follows: GAGVSQSPSNKVTEKGKDVELRCDPISGHTALYWYRQSLGQGLEFLIYFQGNSAPDKSGLPSDRFSAERTGGSVSTLTIQRTQQEDSAVYLCASSLGDRVDGYTFGSGTRLTVV.

V is TRBV6-5 and J is TRBJ2-7, with 9 positions matching TRBD1. Germline V lookup: CDR1 MNHEY, CDR2 SVGAGI. The CDR3 runs to 13 residues. J was trimmed by 5 bases and V by 6 bases; bases with no gene match: 5. DNA for the CDR3: TGTGCCAGCAGACTCGGGACAGGGAACGAGCAGTACTTC. This gives the protein CASRLGTGNEQYF.

The chain joins TRBV19 to TRBJ1-5; D gene unclear. Germline CDR1 LNHDA, CDR2 SQIVND (reference sequence). The CDR3 is 13 amino acids. The CDR3 DNA reads as TGTGCTAGCGGACGACAAGGCAATCAGCCCCAGCATTTT. It encodes CASGRQGNQPQHF.

CDR3: CASSITVRGETQYF. CDR3 DNA sequence: TGTGCCAGCAGTATTACTGTTAGGGGGGAGACCCAGTACTTC. The J gene is TRBJ2-5, the V gene TRBV27; D may be TRBD1 (6 bases). The V end lost 5 bases, the J end lost 5 bases, and 15 bases lay between the germline ends. The CDR3 totals 14 residues. From germline, CDR1 is MNHEY and CDR2 SMNVEV (reference sequence).

The chain carries TRBV29-1 and TRBJ2-7; TRBD1 matches at 12 bases. CDR3 size: 14 residues. V shed 8 bases and J 5 bases; nucleotides not matched to a gene: 10. The germline V gene encodes CDR1 SQVTM and CDR2 ANQGSEA. The CDR3 sequence is CSHTVGTGGHEQYF. As DNA, the CDR3 is TGCAGCCATACAGTAGGGACAGGGGGCCACGAGCAGTACTTC.

The J gene is TRBJ2-3, the V gene TRBV9; TRBD2 matches 9 bases. Trimming removed 1 base from V and 4 bases from J; junction bases left unmatched: 7. CDR1 is SGDLS, CDR2 YYNGEE, per germline. CDR3 length equals 16 residues. CDR3 sequence: CASSVSAGGRSDTQYF. The CDR3 nucleotides read TGTGCCAGCAGCGTAAGTGCGGGGGGGCGGTCAGATACGCAGTATTTT.

The V and J genes are TRBV7-9 and TRBJ2-5; 7 nucleotides line up with TRBD1. CDR3 length: 15 amino acids. Trimming took 2 bases from V and 2 from J; bases not matched to a gene: 5. Germline assignment: CDR1 SEHNR and CDR2 FQNEAQ (reference sequence). CDR3 nucleotides: TGTGCCAGCAGCTTAAACCGACAGGGACAAGAGACCCAGTACTTC. Protein: CASSLNRQGQETQYF.

V gene TRBV5-1 combines with J gene TRBJ2-1, with 11 bases fitting TRBD2. Looked up from germline, CDR1 is SGHRS and CDR2 is YFSETQ. Germline trimming cut 8 bases from V and 5 bases from J; bases unmatched to any gene: 9. The CDR3 loop spans 15 amino acids. The CDR3 spells CASVDLAGGNNEQFF. The CDR3 bases are TGCGCCAGTGTAGACCTAGCGGGGGGTAACAATGAGCAGTTCTTC.

The DNA of the CDR3 is TGTGCCAGCTACGCCCAAGGACAGGGGGCGTACGGCTACACCTTC. Its protein product is CASYAQGQGAYGYTF. This chain links TRBV6-5 with TRBJ1-2, with 11 bases matching TRBD1. CDR3 length equals 15 residues. CDR1 MNHEY and CDR2 SVGAGI come from the germline V gene. V shed 8 bases, J shed 8 bases, and the junction held 13 bases outside the gene matches.

This clone was seen only a few times. The J gene is TRBJ2-7, the V gene TRBV5-1; 11 bases fit TRBD2. This CDR3 comprises 15 residues. CDR1 and CDR2 (germline): SGHRS, YFSETQ. V shed 4 bases and J 7 bases; nucleotides not matched to a gene: 10. CDR3 nucleotides: TGCGCCAGCAGCGCGGGACTAGCGGATCCCGAGGAGCAGTACTTC. Translation gives CASSAGLADPEEQYF.

The chain employs TRBV29-1 and TRBJ2-7; 8 bases match TRBD1. CDR1 is SQVTM and CDR2 is ANQGSEA in the germline V gene. Trimming removed 3 bases from V and 2 bases from J; junction bases left unmatched: 12. The CDR3 length is 16 residues. The CDR3 sequence: CSVELSGRGQAYEQYF. The CDR3 bases are TGCAGCGTTGAGCTGTCGGGCAGGGGGCAAGCCTACGAGCAGTACTTC.

The chain joins TRBV11-2 to TRBJ2-5; TRBD1 aligns across 9 bases. Germline V gives CDR1 SGHAT, CDR2 FQNNGV. J gave up 1 base and V 6 bases, and 12 bases lay outside the gene matches. This CDR3 is built from 17 residues. The CDR3 sequence is CASSSNSGTGPQETQYF. The CDR3 region has the DNA TGTGCCAGCAGTTCAAACTCCGGGACAGGGCCCCAAGAGACCCAGTACTTC. Drawing the rest from reference TRBV11-2 and TRBJ2-5, the complete variable domain is EAGVAQSPRYKIIEKRQSVAFWCNPISGHATLYWYQQILGQGPKLLIQFQNNGVVDDSQLPKDRFSAERLKGVDSTLKIQPAKLEDSAVYLCASSSNSGTGPQETQYFGPGTRLLVL.

The CDR3 spells CASSYQGATTDTQYF. CDR3 DNA: TGTGCCAGCAGTTACCAGGGCGCCACGACAGATACGCAGTATTTT. The chain is built from TRBV6-6 and TRBJ2-3; D might be TRBD1 (5 bases). This CDR3 has 15 amino acids. V lost 2 bases, J lost 3 bases, and 12 bases lay in between. Germline CDR1 MNHNY, CDR2 SVGAGI (reference sequence).

This chain's CDR3 is CASSQDLAPLSYEQYF. In DNA form, the CDR3 reads TGCGCCAGCAGCCAAGATCTAGCGCCGCTCTCCTACGAGCAGTACTTC. The V gene is TRBV4-1, the J gene TRBJ2-7; D might be TRBD2 (6 bases). The length of the CDR3 is 16 residues. Trimming stripped 0 bases from V and 0 bases from J, with 12 bases between. Germline-derived CDR1 and CDR2 are MGHRA and YSYEKL.